Listed below are T cell receptor beta chains from one sample, sequenced in a study of blood T cell repertoires in COVID-19. The assay was immunoSEQ multiplex PCR, and TCRdb's table has in-frame clones only and misses some. The sample holds approximately 18,000 clones, around 86% seen once. The material sequenced was peripheral blood. The receptors shown here come from a human donor with active COVID-19. The donor label of this sample is uncertain. Each CDR3 is given with its conserved first and last residue. D genes are given only for firm matches.

TRBJ1-2	.	TRBV18	CASSPPGLQGWYGYTF
TRBJ2-5	.	TRBV6-6	CASSYPRETQYF
TRBJ1-2	.	TRBV15	CATSREGTFGYGYTF
TRBJ2-7	TRBD2	TRBV7-2	CASSLSPLAGAYEQYF
TRBJ2-2	TRBD1	TRBV3-1/TRBV3-2	CASSQGGTGPSAGELFF
TRBJ1-4	.	TRBV12-3/TRBV12-4	CASSTSLGRLFF
TRBJ2-7	.	TRBV20-1	CSASAGFYEQYF
TRBJ1-2	.	TRBV14	CASSQVEFGYTF
TRBJ1-2	.	TRBV27	CASSLWSPDRHSSLTF
TRBJ2-3	.	TRBV12-3/TRBV12-4	CASSLAGRDTQYF
TRBJ2-7	TRBD2	TRBV4-2	CASSQARGENYEQYF
TRBJ1-5	TRBD1	TRBV19	CASSWRQGVAGNQPQHF
TRBJ1-5	TRBD1	TRBV29-1	CSVTGDPNQPQHF
TRBJ1-3	TRBD1	TRBV7-9	CASSLESGQGGRNTIYF
TRBJ2-5	TRBD1	TRBV6-2/TRBV6-3	CASSYFDVGTDDTQYF
TRBJ1-1	.	TRBV18	CASSPALGFRGNTEAFF